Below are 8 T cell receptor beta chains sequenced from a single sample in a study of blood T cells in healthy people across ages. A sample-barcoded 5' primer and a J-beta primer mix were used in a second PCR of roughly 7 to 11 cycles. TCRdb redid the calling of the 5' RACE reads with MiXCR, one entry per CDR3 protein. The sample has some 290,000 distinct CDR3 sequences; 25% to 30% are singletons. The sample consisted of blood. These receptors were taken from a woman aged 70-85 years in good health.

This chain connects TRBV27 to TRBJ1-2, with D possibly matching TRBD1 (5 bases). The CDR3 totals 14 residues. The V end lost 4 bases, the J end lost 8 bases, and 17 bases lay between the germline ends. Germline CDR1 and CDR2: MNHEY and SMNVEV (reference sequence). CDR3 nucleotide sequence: TGTGCCAGCAGTTCCGAATCCGTGGGGCTCGGCTACACCTTC. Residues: CASSSESVGLGYTF.

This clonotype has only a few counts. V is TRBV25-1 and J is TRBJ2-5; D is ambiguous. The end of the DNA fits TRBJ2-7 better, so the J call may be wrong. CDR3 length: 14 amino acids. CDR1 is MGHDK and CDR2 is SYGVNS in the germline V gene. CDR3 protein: CASSPRHPAYEQYF. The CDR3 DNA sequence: TGTGCCAGCAGTCCGAGGCACCCAGCGTACGAGCAGTACTTC.

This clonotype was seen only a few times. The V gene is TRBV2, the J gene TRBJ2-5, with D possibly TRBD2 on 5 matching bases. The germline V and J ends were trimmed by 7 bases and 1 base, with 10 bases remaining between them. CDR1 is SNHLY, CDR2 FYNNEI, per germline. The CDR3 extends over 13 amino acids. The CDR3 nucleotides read TGTGCCAGCACGCAGACTATCCAAGAGACCCAGTACTTC. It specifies CASTQTIQETQYF.

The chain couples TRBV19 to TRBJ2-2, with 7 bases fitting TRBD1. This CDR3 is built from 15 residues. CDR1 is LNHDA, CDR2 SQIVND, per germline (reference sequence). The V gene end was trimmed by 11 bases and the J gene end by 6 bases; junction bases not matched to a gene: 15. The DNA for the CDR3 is TGTGCCCTCCGAACTGACAGGGTCTGGGCCGGGGAGCTGTTTTTT. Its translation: CALRTDRVWAGELFF.

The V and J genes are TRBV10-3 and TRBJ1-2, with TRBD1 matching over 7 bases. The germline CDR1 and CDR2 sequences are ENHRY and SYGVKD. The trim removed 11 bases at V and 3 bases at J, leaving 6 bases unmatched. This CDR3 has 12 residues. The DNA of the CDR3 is TGTGCCGTACAGGGGCGGGACTATGGCTACACCTTC. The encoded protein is CAVQGRDYGYTF.

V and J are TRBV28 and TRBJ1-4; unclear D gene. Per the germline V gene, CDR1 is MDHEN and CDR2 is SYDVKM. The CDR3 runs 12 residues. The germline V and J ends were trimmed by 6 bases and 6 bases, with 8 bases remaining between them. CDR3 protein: CASRNPDEKLFF. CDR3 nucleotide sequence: TGTGCCAGCAGAAATCCGGATGAAAAACTGTTTTTT.

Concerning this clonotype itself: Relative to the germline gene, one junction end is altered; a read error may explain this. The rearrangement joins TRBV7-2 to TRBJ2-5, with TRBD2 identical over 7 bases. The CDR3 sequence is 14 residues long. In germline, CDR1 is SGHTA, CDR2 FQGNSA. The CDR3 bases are TGTGCCAGCAACTTATCGGGGGGATCCTACGAGCACTACTTC. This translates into CASNLSGGSYEHYF.

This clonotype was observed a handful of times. The chain's CDR3 is CASRASSNEQFF. The CDR3 DNA is TGTGCCAGCAGGGCCTCTAGCAATGAGCAGTTCTTC. The V and J genes are TRBV2 and TRBJ2-1, with D unresolved. Germline CDR1 reads SNHLY; CDR2 reads FYNNEI. Trimming stripped 6 bases from V and 6 bases from J, with 9 bases between. This CDR3 has 12 residues.